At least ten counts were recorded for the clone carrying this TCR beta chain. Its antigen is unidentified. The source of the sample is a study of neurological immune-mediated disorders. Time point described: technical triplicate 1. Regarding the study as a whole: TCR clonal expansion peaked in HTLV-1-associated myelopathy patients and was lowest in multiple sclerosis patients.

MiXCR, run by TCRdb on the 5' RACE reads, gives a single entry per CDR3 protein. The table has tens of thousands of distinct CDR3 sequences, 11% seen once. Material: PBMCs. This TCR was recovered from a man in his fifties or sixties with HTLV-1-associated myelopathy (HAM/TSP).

The CDR3 spells CASSLEPVDALSYEQYF. In nucleotides, the CDR3 is TGTGCCAGCAGCTTGGAGCCCGTGGACGCCCTCTCCTACGAGCAGTACTTC. V usage is TRBV5-5 and J usage is TRBJ2-7, with D unclear. V was cut by 0 bases and J by 0 bases, with 16 bases left in between. The length of the CDR3 is 17 residues. CDR1 and CDR2 (germline): SGHKS, YYEKEE (reference sequence).